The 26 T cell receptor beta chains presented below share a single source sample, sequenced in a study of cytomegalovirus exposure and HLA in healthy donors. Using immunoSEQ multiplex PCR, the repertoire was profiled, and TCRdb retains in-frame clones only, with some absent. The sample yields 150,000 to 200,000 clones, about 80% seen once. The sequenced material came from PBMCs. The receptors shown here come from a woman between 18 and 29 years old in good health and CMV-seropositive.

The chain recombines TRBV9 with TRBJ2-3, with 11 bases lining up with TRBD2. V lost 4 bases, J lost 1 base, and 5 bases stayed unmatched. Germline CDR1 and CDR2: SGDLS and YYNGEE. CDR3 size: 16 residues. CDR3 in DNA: TGTGCCAGCAGCCCTAGCGGGGGGTTCGGCACAGATACGCAGTATTTT. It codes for CASSPSGGFGTDTQYF. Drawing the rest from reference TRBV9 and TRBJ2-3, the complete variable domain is DSGVTQTPKHLITATGQRVTLRCSPRSGDLSVYWYQQSLDQGLQFLIQYYNGEERAKGNILERFSAQQFPDLHSELNLSSLELGDSALYFCASSPSGGFGTDTQYFGPGTRLTVL.

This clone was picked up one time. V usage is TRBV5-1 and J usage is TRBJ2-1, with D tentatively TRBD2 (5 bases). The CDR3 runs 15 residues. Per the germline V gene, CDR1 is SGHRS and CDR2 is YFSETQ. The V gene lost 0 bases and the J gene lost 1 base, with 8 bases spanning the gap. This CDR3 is CASSLGSGSYNEQFF. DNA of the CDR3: TGCGCCAGCAGCTTGGGGTCGGGATCCTACAATGAGCAGTTCTTC. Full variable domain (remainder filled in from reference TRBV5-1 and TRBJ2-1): KAGVTQTPRYLIKTRGQQVTLSCSPISGHRSVSWYQQTPGQGLQFLFEYFSETQRNKGNFPGRFSGRQFSNSRSEMNVSTLELGDSALYLCASSLGSGSYNEQFFGPGTRLTVL.

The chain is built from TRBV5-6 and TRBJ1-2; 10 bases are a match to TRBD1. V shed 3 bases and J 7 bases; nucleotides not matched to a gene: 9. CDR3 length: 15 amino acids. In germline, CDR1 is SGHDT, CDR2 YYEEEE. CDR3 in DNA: TGTGCCAGCAGCTGGGACAGGGGTTTACTCGCTGGCTACACCTTC. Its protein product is CASSWDRGLLAGYTF.

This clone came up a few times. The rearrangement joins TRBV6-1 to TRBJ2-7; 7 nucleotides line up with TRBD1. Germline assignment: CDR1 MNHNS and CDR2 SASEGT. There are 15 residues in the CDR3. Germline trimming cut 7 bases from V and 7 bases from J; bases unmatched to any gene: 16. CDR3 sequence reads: CASTPDRPQFGEQYF. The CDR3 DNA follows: TGTGCCAGCACCCCGGACAGGCCCCAATTTGGAGAGCAGTACTTC.

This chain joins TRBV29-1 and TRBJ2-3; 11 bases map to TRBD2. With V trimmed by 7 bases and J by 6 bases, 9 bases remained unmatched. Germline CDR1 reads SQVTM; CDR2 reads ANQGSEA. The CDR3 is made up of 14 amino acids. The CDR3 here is CSGTQGLAADTQYF. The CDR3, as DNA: TGCAGCGGAACACAGGGACTAGCGGCGGATACGCAGTATTTT.

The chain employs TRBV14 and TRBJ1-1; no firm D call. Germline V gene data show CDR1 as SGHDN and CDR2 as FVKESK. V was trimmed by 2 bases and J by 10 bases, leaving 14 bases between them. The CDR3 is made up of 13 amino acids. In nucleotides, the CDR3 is TGTGCCAGCAGCCAACTCCCGTCGGGTTCAGCTTTCTTT. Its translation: CASSQLPSGSAFF. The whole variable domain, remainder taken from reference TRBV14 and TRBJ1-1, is EAGVTQFPSHSVIEKGQTVTLRCDPISGHDNLYWYRRVMGKEIKFLLHFVKESKQDESGMPNNRFLAERTGGTYSTLKVQPAELEDSGVYFCASSQLPSGSAFFGQGTRLTVV.

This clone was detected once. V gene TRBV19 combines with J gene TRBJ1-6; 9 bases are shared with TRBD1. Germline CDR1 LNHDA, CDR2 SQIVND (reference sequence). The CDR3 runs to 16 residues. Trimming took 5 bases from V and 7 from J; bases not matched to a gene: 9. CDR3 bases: TGTGCCAGTAGTTTACAGGGGGCGATTGGCAATTCACCCCTCCACTTT. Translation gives CASSLQGAIGNSPLHF.

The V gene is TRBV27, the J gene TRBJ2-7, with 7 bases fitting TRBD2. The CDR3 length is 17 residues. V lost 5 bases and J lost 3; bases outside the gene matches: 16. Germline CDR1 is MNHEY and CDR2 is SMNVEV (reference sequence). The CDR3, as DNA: TGTGCCAGCAGTCTACCCGGCGCCGGGGGGTCCGTCTACGAGCAGTACTTC. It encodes CASSLPGAGGSVYEQYF.

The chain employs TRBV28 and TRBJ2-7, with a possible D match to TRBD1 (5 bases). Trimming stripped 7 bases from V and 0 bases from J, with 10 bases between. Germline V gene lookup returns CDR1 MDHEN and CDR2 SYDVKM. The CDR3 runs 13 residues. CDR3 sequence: CASKIDSSYEQYF. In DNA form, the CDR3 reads TGTGCCAGCAAAATCGACAGCTCCTACGAGCAGTACTTC.

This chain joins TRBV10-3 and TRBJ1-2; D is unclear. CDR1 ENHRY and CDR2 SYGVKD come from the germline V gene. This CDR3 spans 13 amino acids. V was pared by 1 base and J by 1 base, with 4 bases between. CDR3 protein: CAISELNNYGYTF. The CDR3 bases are TGTGCCATCAGTGAGTTAAATAACTATGGCTACACCTTC.

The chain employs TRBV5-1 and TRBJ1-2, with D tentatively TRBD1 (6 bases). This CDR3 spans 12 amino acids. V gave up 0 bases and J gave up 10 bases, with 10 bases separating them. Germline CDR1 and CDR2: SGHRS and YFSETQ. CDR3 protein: CASSLAGGLYTF. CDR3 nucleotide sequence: TGCGCCAGCAGCTTGGCCGGGGGGCTCTACACCTTC.

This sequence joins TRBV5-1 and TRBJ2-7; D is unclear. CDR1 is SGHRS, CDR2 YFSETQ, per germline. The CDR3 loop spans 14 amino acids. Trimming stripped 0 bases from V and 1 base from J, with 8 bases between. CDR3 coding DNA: TGCGCCAGCAGCTTGGTAGCAACTTCCTACGAGCAGTACTTC. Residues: CASSLVATSYEQYF. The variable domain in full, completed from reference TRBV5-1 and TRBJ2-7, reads KAGVTQTPRYLIKTRGQQVTLSCSPISGHRSVSWYQQTPGQGLQFLFEYFSETQRNKGNFPGRFSGRQFSNSRSEMNVSTLELGDSALYLCASSLVATSYEQYFGPGTRLTVT.

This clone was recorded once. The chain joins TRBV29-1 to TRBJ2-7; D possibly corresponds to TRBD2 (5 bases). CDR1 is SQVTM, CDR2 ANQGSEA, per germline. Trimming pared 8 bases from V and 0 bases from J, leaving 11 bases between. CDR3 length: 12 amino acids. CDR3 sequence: CSTRGSSYEQYF. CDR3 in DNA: TGCAGCACCCGAGGGAGCTCCTACGAGCAGTACTTC.

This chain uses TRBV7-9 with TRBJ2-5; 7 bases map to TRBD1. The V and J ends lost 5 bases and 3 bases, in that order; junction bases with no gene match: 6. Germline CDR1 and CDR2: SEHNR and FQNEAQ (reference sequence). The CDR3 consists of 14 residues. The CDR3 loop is CASSPKGQKETQYF. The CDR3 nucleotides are TGTGCCAGCAGCCCTAAGGGACAGAAAGAGACCCAGTACTTC.

CDR3 protein: CASNQGLGETQYF. DNA for the CDR3: TGTGCCAGTAACCAGGGTTTGGGAGAGACCCAGTACTTC. This chain joins TRBV19 and TRBJ2-5; tentatively, D is TRBD1 (5 bases). The CDR3 runs 13 residues. V was pared by 7 bases and J by 4 bases, with 13 bases between. Per the germline V gene, CDR1 is LNHDA and CDR2 is SQIVND (reference sequence).

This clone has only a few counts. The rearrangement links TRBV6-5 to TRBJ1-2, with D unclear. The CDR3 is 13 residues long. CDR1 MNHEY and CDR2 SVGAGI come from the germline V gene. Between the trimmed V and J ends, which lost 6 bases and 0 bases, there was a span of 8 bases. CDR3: CASSTGTNYGYTF. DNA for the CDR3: TGTGCCAGCAGCACCGGGACTAACTATGGCTACACCTTC.

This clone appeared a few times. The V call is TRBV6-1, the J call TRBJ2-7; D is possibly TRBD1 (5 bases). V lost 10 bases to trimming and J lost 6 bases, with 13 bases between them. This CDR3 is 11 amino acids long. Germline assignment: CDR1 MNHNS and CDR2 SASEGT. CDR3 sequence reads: CAIDRVGEQYF. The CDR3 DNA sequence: TGTGCCATCGACAGAGTAGGCGAGCAGTACTTC.

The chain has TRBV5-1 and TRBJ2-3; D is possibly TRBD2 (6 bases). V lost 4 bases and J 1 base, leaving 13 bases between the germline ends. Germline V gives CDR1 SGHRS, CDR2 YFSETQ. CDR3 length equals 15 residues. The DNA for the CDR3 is TGCGCCAGCAGCCCCCTAGCGTCGGGCACAGATACGCAGTATTTT. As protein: CASSPLASGTDTQYF. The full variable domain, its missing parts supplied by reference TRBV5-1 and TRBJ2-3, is KAGVTQTPRYLIKTRGQQVTLSCSPISGHRSVSWYQQTPGQGLQFLFEYFSETQRNKGNFPGRFSGRQFSNSRSEMNVSTLELGDSALYLCASSPLASGTDTQYFGPGTRLTVL.

As DNA, the CDR3 is TGTGCCAGCAGCTTAGAAGCGGGGCGGGATCGATCGCCCCTCCACTTT. Translating it yields CASSLEAGRDRSPLHF. The chain links TRBV11-2 to TRBJ1-6; D is possibly TRBD1 (5 bases). Germline CDR1 is SGHAT and CDR2 is FQNNGV. The V and J ends lost 0 bases and 13 bases respectively, with 19 bases between them. This CDR3 comprises 16 residues.

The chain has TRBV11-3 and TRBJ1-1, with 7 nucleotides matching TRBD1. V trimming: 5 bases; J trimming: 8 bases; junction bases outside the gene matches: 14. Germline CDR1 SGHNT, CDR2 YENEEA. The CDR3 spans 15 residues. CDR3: CASSLAPGQNVEAFF. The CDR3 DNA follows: TGTGCCAGCAGCCTCGCCCCGGGACAGAACGTAGAAGCTTTCTTT.

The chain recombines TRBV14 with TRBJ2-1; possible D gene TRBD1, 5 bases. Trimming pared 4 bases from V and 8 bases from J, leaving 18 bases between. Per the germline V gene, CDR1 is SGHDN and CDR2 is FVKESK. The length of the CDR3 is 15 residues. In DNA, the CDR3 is TGTGCCAGCAGCCCTATAGGGGTGGGGTTGGATGAGCAGTTCTTC. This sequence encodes CASSPIGVGLDEQFF.

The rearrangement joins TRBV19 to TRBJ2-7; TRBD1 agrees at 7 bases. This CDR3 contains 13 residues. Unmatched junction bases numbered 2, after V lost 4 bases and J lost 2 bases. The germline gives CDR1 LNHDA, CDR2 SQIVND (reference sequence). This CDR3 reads CASSTDRPYEQYF. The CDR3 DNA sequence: TGTGCCAGTAGTACGGACAGGCCCTACGAGCAGTACTTC. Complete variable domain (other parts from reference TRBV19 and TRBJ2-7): DGGITQSPKYLFRKEGQNVTLSCEQNLNHDAMYWYRQDPGQGLRLIYYSQIVNDFQKGDIAEGYSVSREKKESFPLTVTSAQKNPTAFYLCASSTDRPYEQYFGPGTRLTVT.

The CDR3 here is CASSPRTSGVTDTQYF. The CDR3 DNA reads TGTGCCAGCTCACCACGGACTAGCGGGGTCACAGATACGCAGTATTTT. V is TRBV18 and J is TRBJ2-3; 12 positions match TRBD2. The trim removed 1 base at V and 2 bases at J, leaving 1 base unmatched. This CDR3 spans 16 amino acids. Germline V gene data show CDR1 as KGHSH and CDR2 as LQKENI.

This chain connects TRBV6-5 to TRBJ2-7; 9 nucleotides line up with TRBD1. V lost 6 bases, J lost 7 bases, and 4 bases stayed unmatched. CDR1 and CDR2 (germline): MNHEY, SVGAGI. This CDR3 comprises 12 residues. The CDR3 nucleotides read TGTGCCAGCAGACGGACAGGGGATGAGCAGTACTTC. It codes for CASRRTGDEQYF.

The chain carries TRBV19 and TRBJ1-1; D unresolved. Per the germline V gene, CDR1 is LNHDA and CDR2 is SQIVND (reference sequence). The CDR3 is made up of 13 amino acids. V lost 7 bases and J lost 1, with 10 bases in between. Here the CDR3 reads CASTQHKNTEAFF. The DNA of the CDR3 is TGTGCCAGTACCCAACACAAGAACACTGAAGCTTTCTTT.

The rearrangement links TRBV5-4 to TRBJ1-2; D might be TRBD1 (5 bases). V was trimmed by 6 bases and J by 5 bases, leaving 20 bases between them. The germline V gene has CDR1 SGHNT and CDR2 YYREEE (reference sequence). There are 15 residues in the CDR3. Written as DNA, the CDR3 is TGTGCCAGCACCACGGGGGGGAGGCCAGGTTATGGCTACACCTTC. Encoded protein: CASTTGGRPGYGYTF.